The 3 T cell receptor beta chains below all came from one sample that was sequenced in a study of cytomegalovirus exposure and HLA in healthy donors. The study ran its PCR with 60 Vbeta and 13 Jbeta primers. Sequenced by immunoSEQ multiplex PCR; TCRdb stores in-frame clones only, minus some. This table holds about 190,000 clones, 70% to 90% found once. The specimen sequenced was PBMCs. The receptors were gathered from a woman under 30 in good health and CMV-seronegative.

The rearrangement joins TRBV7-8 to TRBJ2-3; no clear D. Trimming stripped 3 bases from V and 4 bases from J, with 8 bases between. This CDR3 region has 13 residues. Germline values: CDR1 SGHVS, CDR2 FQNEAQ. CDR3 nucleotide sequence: TGTGCCAGCAGCTTGAGCGTCCCAGATACGCAGTATTTT. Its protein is CASSLSVPDTQYF.

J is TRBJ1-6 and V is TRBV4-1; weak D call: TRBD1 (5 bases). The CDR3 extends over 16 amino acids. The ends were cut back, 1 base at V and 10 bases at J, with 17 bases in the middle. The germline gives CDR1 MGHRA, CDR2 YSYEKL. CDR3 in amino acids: CASSQAGDSGTSPLHF. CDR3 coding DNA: TGCGCCAGCAGCCAAGCCGGAGACAGCGGGACCTCACCCCTCCACTTT.

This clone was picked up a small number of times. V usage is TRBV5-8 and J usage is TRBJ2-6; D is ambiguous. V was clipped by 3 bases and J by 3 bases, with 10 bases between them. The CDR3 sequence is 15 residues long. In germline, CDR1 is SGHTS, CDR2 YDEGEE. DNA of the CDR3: TGTGCCAGCAGCTCTACAGCTAATGGGGCCAACGTCCTGACTTTC. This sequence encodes CASSSTANGANVLTF.